These 15 T cell receptor beta chains came from one sample sequenced in a study of cytomegalovirus exposure and HLA in healthy donors. Primers for the PCR totalled 60 Vbeta and 13 Jbeta. Measured with immunoSEQ multiplex PCR; TCRdb has only the in-frame clones, and not every one. The profile shows 140,000 to 150,000 clones, approximately 80% of them singletons. The material sequenced was PBMCs. The receptors derive from a male donor in good health and CMV-seronegative.

The chain is built from TRBV6-1 and TRBJ1-1; D perhaps matches TRBD1 (5 bases). This CDR3 comprises 14 residues. Germline V gene lookup returns CDR1 MNHNS and CDR2 SASEGT. V dropped 6 bases and J dropped 11 bases, with 22 bases sitting between them. CDR3 region: CASSDWEGSESAFF. The CDR3 coding sequence is TGTGCCAGCAGCGACTGGGAGGGGTCCGAGTCGGCTTTCTTT.

The V and J genes are TRBV30 and TRBJ1-5; D not resolved. The CDR3 spans 13 residues. Germline assignment: CDR1 GTSNPN and CDR2 SVGIG (reference sequence). V was cut by 4 bases and J by 1 base, with 8 bases left in between. The CDR3 is CAWTRGSNQPQHF. The CDR3 nucleotides are TGTGCCTGGACCCGAGGGAGCAATCAGCCCCAGCATTTT.

This rearrangement joins TRBV9 to TRBJ2-7, with TRBD1 matching over 9 bases. J was trimmed by 0 bases and V by 4 bases; bases with no gene match: 5. This CDR3 has 15 amino acids. Germline lookup yields CDR1 SGDLS and CDR2 YYNGEE. The DNA for the CDR3 is TGTGCCAGCAGCACGGACAGGGGAAACTCCTACGAGCAGTACTTC. Residues: CASSTDRGNSYEQYF.

V is TRBV7-6 and J is TRBJ2-5, with TRBD1 identical over 9 bases. The J call is in doubt because the DNA end fits TRBJ2-7 better. This CDR3 spans 15 amino acids. Per the germline V gene, CDR1 is SGHVS and CDR2 is FNYEAQ. The CDR3 nucleotides are TGTGCCAGCAGCTTAGGGACAGGGGACACCTACGAGCAGTACTTC. This sequence encodes CASSLGTGDTYEQYF.

This sequence joins TRBV6-6 and TRBJ2-7; 11 bases align to TRBD1. Germline V gene data show CDR1 as MNHNY and CDR2 as SVGAGI (reference sequence). The CDR3 covers 15 residues. Germline trimming cut 5 bases from V and 2 bases from J; bases unmatched to any gene: 5. As DNA, the CDR3 is TGTGCCAGCAGTCAAGGGACAGGGGGACCCTACGAGCAGTACTTC. Its translation is CASSQGTGGPYEQYF.

The CDR3 coding sequence is TGCAGCGTTGCGACAGACGTTCAAAACACCATATATTTT. Residues: CSVATDVQNTIYF. This chain joins TRBV29-1 and TRBJ1-3; possibly TRBD1 for D (5 bases). V lost 4 bases, J lost 6 bases, and 13 bases lay in between. The CDR3 is 13 amino acids. From germline, CDR1 is SQVTM and CDR2 ANQGSEA. The variable domain in full, completed from reference TRBV29-1 and TRBJ1-3, reads SAVISQKPSRDICQRGTSLTIQCQVDSQVTMMFWYRQQPGQSLTLIATANQGSEATYESGFVIDKFPISRPNLTFSTLTVSNMSPEDSSIYLCSVATDVQNTIYFGEGSWLTVV.

In this sample, this clone turned up a few times. The rearrangement links TRBV11-3 to TRBJ2-1, with 12 bases matching TRBD1. This CDR3 is 15 amino acids long. From germline, CDR1 is SGHNT and CDR2 YENEEA. The V segment lost 5 bases and the J segment 8 bases; nucleotides outside the gene matches: 7. CDR3 bases: TGTGCCAGCAGCCGGGGACAGGGGGCGCACGATGAGCAGTTCTTC. Protein sequence: CASSRGQGAHDEQFF.

This clone was seen a few times. This rearrangement joins TRBV6-1 to TRBJ2-1, with D tentatively TRBD1 (6 bases). V gave up 3 bases and J gave up 7 bases, with 13 bases separating them. Germline V gives CDR1 MNHNS, CDR2 SASEGT. CDR3 length: 14 residues. The CDR3 bases are TGTGCCAGCAGTGACACAGGGAGAAATAATGAGCAGTTCTTC. Its translation is CASSDTGRNNEQFF.

This sequence joins TRBV4-3 and TRBJ2-3; D is perhaps TRBD2 (7 bases). The germline gives CDR1 LGHNA, CDR2 YSLEER. V was clipped by 1 base and J by 2 bases, with 16 bases between them. This CDR3 contains 17 residues. CDR3 in amino acids: CASSQGGGAGYTDTQYF. Here the CDR3 DNA reads TGCGCCAGCAGCCAAGGAGGGGGAGCGGGGTACACAGATACGCAGTATTTT.

This clone appeared a few times. The V gene is TRBV7-9, the J gene TRBJ1-2; D not resolved. The V gene lost 0 bases and the J gene lost 4 bases, with 9 bases spanning the gap. The CDR3 contains 14 residues. The germline V gene has CDR1 SEHNR and CDR2 FQNEAQ (reference sequence). The CDR3 nucleotides are TGTGCCAGCAGCTTAGCGCGAACCACCTATGGCTACACCTTC. Translated: CASSLARTTYGYTF.

This rearrangement joins TRBV18 to TRBJ2-1; weak D call: TRBD1 (6 bases). Trimming left V 2 bases short and J 3 bases short, with 8 bases between. The CDR3 length is 14 residues. Per germline, CDR1 KGHSH and CDR2 LQKENI. The CDR3 nucleotides read TGTGCCAGCTCACCAACAGGGCACTACAATGAGCAGTTCTTC. Protein sequence: CASSPTGHYNEQFF.

The rearrangement links TRBV10-2 to TRBJ2-1; D might be TRBD2 (5 bases). This CDR3 contains 13 residues. Germline V gene data show CDR1 as WSHSY and CDR2 as SAAADI. V lost 6 bases and J 9 bases, leaving 15 bases between the germline ends. Here the CDR3 reads CASRAFYRGEQFF. The CDR3 DNA reads as TGCGCCAGCAGGGCCTTCTATCGGGGTGAGCAGTTCTTC.

V gene TRBV6-5 combines with J gene TRBJ1-5; D unresolved. The CDR3 runs 13 residues. The germline V and J ends were trimmed by 7 bases and 5 bases, with 12 bases remaining between them. CDR1 is MNHEY, CDR2 SVGAGI, per germline. The CDR3 loop is CASTGSDDQPQHF. The CDR3 DNA reads TGTGCCAGCACGGGAAGTGATGATCAGCCCCAGCATTTT.

The genes are TRBV7-2 and TRBJ2-3; 12 bases align to TRBD2. J was trimmed by 2 bases and V by 6 bases; bases with no gene match: 6. The CDR3 has 16 residues. CDR1 and CDR2 (germline): SGHTA, FQGNSA. The CDR3 is CASRELAGGFTDTQYF. The CDR3 DNA is TGTGCCAGCAGGGAACTAGCGGGGGGATTCACAGATACGCAGTATTTT.

This chain connects TRBV27 to TRBJ2-3; 9 nucleotides agree with TRBD1. This CDR3 is 14 amino acids long. V lost 6 bases, J lost 14 bases, and 15 bases stayed unmatched. Germline CDR1 is MNHEY and CDR2 is SMNVEV (reference sequence). The CDR3 nucleotides read TGTGCCAGCAGCAATAGACAGGGGGGACTCCTAGGGTATTTT. Amino acid sequence: CASSNRQGGLLGYF.